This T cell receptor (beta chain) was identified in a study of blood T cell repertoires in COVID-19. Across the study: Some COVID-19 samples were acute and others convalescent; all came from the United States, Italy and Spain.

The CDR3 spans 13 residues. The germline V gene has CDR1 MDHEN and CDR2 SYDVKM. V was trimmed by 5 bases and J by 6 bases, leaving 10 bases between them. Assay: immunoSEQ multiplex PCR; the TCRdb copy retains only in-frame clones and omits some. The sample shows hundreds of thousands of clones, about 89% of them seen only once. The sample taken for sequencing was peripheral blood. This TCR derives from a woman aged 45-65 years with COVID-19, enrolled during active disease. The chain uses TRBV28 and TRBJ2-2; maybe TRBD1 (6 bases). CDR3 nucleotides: TGTGCCAGCAGTATCAACAGGGCCGGGGAGCTGTTTTTT. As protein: CASSINRAGELFF.